The clone carrying this T cell receptor (beta chain) showed up just once. The antigen is undetermined. Germline V gene sequence: CDR1 SGHNT, CDR2 YENEEA. V lost 5 bases and J 2 bases, leaving 10 bases between the germline ends. This CDR3 has 13 residues. These data are taken from a study of cytomegalovirus exposure and HLA in healthy donors. For the study at large: Earlier work reported 117 million unique TCR beta sequences from approximately 180 million T cells.

Vbeta (60) and Jbeta (13) primers were used in the PCR. This table comes from immunoSEQ multiplex PCR, and its TCRdb copy is limited to in-frame clones, with some not included. This table holds some 180,000 clones, around 78% found once. The study's findings and limits: Later analysis suggested most CMV-associated TCR beta chains were HLA-restricted. It was confirmed in vitro that three of the CMV-associated chains were specific for CMV antigens.

Sequences were obtained from PBMCs. This sequence originates from a woman aged 25 to 45 in good health and CMV-seropositive. This chain links TRBV11-3 with TRBJ2-7; D might be TRBD1 (6 bases). For the CDR3, the DNA is TGTGCCAGCAGCCGGACAGTAGCCTACGAGCAGTACTTC. This encodes CASSRTVAYEQYF.